Here is one T cell receptor beta chain with its context. The data are from a study of control samples from healthy donors and cancer patients. Repertoires were generated with immunoSEQ multiplex PCR, while TCRdb's copy carries only in-frame clones and drops some. The repertoire holds roughly 90,000 clones, with approximately 93% as singletons. V lost 1 base and J 3 bases, leaving 12 bases between the germline ends. Germline V gene data show CDR1 as LNHDA and CDR2 as SQIVND (reference sequence). This CDR3 has 15 amino acids. The sequenced sample consisted of blood. The TCR was taken from a woman aged 25 to 45 in good health. The genes are TRBV19 and TRBJ1-1; TRBD1 is a possible D gene (5 bases). CDR3 sequence: CASSIVGGGDTEAFF. CDR3 sequence (DNA): TGTGCCAGTAGTATAGTTGGAGGAGGGGACACTGAAGCTTTCTTT.